This T cell receptor beta chain emerged from a study of T cell responses to AZD1222 COVID-19 vaccine. Study-wide results and caveats: Researchers report vaccine-associated CD4 TCRs spanning spike, with dominance at 160-218 and 743-854.

Repertoires were generated with immunoSEQ multiplex PCR, while TCRdb's copy carries only in-frame clones and drops some. The sample carries about 150,000 clones, about 85% recorded once. With regard to this clone: Its antigen is unidentified.

V lost 4 bases and J lost 5, with 14 bases in between. Germline loops: CDR1 MDHEN, CDR2 SYDVKM. The CDR3 runs to 14 residues. Here the sequenced sample was peripheral blood, taken after recovery from COVID-19. V gene TRBV28 combines with J gene TRBJ1-2; D is undetermined. The TCR sequence derives from an adult who had recovered from COVID-19. The CDR3 DNA follows: TGTGCCAGCAGTTCCACAGATCGGGTTTATGGCTACACCTTC. Translation gives CASSSTDRVYGYTF.